The 11 T cell receptor beta chains listed next were all sequenced from one sample in a study of blood T cell repertoires in COVID-19 (dated by TCRdb to about 2020). Libraries were constructed by the immunoSEQ multiplex PCR assay. As stored in TCRdb, this immuneACCESS dataset retains in-frame rearrangements with V and J assigned. A fraction of the clones does not appear; measured against another copy, unresolved V genes explain less than half of the discrepancy, and the remainder lacks a known reason. The sample contains 45,000 or so clones, roughly 84% of them found a single time. The ten largest clones add up to 30% to 35% of the sample. The specimen was peripheral blood. The receptor source for this set is an elderly woman with acute or convalescent COVID-19.

The rearrangement uses TRBV5-1 and TRBJ1-1; 8 bases fit TRBD1. The J segment lost 4 bases and the V segment lost 0 bases, leaving 2 bases of the junction unmatched. Germline values: CDR1 SGHRS, CDR2 YFSETQ. The CDR3 contains 14 residues. In DNA form, the CDR3 reads TGCGCCAGCAGCTTGGGGCAGGGGGCCACTGAAGCTTTCTTT. Encoded protein: CASSLGQGATEAFF.

The V call is TRBV6-5, the J call TRBJ1-1; D possibly corresponds to TRBD1 (5 bases). V was shortened by 7 bases and J by 4 bases, with 16 bases between the two germline ends. The CDR3 spans 14 residues. Germline CDR1 reads MNHEY; CDR2 reads SVGAGI. CDR3 in amino acids: CASTPRGLGTEAFF. The DNA of the CDR3 is TGTGCCAGCACCCCAAGGGGTCTGGGCACTGAAGCTTTCTTT.

The chain joins TRBV4-1 to TRBJ2-3; 7 nucleotides align to TRBD1. The germline V gene has CDR1 MGHRA and CDR2 YSYEKL. The CDR3 spans 15 residues. V was pared by 6 bases and J by 1 base, with 7 bases of the junction left unmatched. The CDR3 spells CASSTGAYGTDTQYF. The CDR3 DNA is TGCGCCAGCAGTACAGGGGCCTATGGCACAGATACGCAGTATTTT.

The chain has TRBV6-5 and TRBJ1-6, with D tentatively TRBD1 (5 bases). Per the germline V gene, CDR1 is MNHEY and CDR2 is SVGAGI. CDR3 length: 16 residues. V lost 1 base and J 8 bases, leaving 15 bases between the germline ends. The CDR3 coding sequence is TGTGCCAGCAGTTACTTATTGGGGCAGGGTCATTCACCCCTCCACTTT. Translated: CASSYLLGQGHSPLHF.

This clone was recorded once. V is TRBV7-2 and J is TRBJ2-3; 9 nucleotides align to TRBD1. Germline V gives CDR1 SGHTA, CDR2 FQGNSA. Losses at the gene ends were 7 bases for V and 1 base for J; bases not matched to a gene: 9. The CDR3 is 16 residues long. The CDR3 DNA reads as TGTGCCAGCACTAAACGCGGGACAGGGCGCACAGATACGCAGTATTTT. Amino acids: CASTKRGTGRTDTQYF.

The V gene is TRBV14, the J gene TRBJ1-3; 7 nucleotides agree with TRBD1. Unmatched junction bases numbered 3, after V lost 4 bases and J lost 0 bases. From germline, CDR1 is SGHDN and CDR2 FVKESK. This CDR3 is built from 15 residues. CDR3 in DNA: TGTGCCAGCAGCCTTTGGACAGGCTCTGGAAACACCATATATTTT. It yields the protein CASSLWTGSGNTIYF.

This chain uses TRBV5-5 with TRBJ1-2, with a weak D call TRBD1 (5 bases). The length of the CDR3 is 17 residues. Germline V gene data show CDR1 as SGHKS and CDR2 as YYEKEE (reference sequence). The V and J ends lost 1 base and 3 bases respectively, with 19 bases between them. CDR3 region: CASSLLAGTGGDYGYTF. For the CDR3, the DNA is TGTGCCAGCAGCTTGTTGGCCGGAACAGGTGGTGACTATGGCTACACCTTC.

The sample holds a few counts of this clone. This chain joins TRBV19 and TRBJ1-6; D not certain. This CDR3 spans 14 amino acids. V was shortened by 7 bases and J by 7 bases, with 14 bases between the two germline ends. Germline CDR1 and CDR2: LNHDA and SQIVND (reference sequence). The CDR3 sequence is CASTKTMGNSPLHF. CDR3 in DNA: TGTGCCAGTACTAAGACAATGGGCAATTCACCCCTCCACTTT.

V gene TRBV5-1 combines with J gene TRBJ1-3; D is uncertain. There are 13 residues in the CDR3. The germline gives CDR1 SGHRS, CDR2 YFSETQ. V lost 4 bases to trimming and J lost 4 bases, with 9 bases between them. The CDR3 coding sequence is TGCGCCAGCAGCCTAACCCTCGGAAACACCATATATTTT. Residues: CASSLTLGNTIYF.

The genes are TRBV30 and TRBJ1-6, with 7 bases identical to TRBD1. The V and J ends lost 1 base and 5 bases, in that order; junction bases with no gene match: 11. This CDR3 comprises 17 residues. The V gene's germline CDR1 is GTSNPN and CDR2 SVGIG (reference sequence). The CDR3 loop reads CAWSASRTGENNSPLHF. The CDR3 region has the DNA TGTGCCTGGAGTGCGTCCCGAACAGGGGAAAATAATTCACCCCTCCACTTT.

The chain couples TRBV6-5 to TRBJ2-7; D is ambiguous. Between the trimmed V and J ends, which lost 6 bases and 2 bases, there was a span of 11 bases. Germline V CDR1 and CDR2: MNHEY, SVGAGI. The CDR3 is 13 residues long. The CDR3 protein is CASRVRDTYEQYF. DNA of the CDR3: TGTGCCAGCAGGGTCCGAGATACCTACGAGCAGTACTTC.